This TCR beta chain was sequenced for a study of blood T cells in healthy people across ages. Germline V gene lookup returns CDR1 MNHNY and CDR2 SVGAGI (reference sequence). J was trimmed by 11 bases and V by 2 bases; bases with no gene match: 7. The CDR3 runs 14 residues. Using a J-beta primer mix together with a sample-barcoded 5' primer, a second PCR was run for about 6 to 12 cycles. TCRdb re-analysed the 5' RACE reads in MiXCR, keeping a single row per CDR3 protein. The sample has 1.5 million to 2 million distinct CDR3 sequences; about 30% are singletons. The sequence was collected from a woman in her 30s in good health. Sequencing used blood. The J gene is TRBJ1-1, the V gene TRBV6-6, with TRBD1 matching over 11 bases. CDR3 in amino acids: CASSYPGTGGWAFF. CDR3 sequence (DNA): TGTGCCAGCAGTTACCCCGGGACAGGGGGTTGGGCTTTCTTT.